These T cell receptor beta chains were read from a single sample in a study of T cell responses to AZD1222 COVID-19 vaccine. The repertoire was sequenced with immunoSEQ multiplex PCR; TCRdb's copy has only in-frame clones and lacks some. The sample shows more than 75,000 clones, approximately 83% of them seen only once. The sample in question was peripheral blood, obtained 28 days after the second AZD1222 dose. These receptors came from an adult who received the AZD1222 COVID-19 vaccine. Each CDR3 is given with its conserved first and last residue. A D gene is named only where the DNA matches it firmly. Rows give clone size only sometimes, using once, few, many, or a class for an expanded clone.

clone_size d_call j_call v_call cdr3_aa cdr3_nt
- - TRBJ1-1 TRBV2 CASSENFYAEAFF TGTGCCAGCAGTGAAAATTTTTACGCTGAAGCTTTCTTT
- - TRBJ2-7 TRBV6-2/TRBV6-3 CASCRQSYEQYF TGTGCCAGCTGCCGACAGTCCTACGAGCAGTACTTC
- TRBD1 TRBJ1-5 TRBV10-3 CAISESRVDRAQPQHF TGTGCCATCAGTGAGTCCCGGGTGGACAGGGCTCAGCCCCAGCATTTT
once - TRBJ2-2 TRBV6-2/TRBV6-3 CASSYSLVAASGELFF TGTGCCAGCAGTTACTCGTTGGTAGCGGCGAGCGGGGAGCTGTTTTTT
- - TRBJ2-1 TRBV5-6 CASSSEPGLQFF TGTGCCAGCAGCTCGGAACCCGGTTTGCAGTTCTTC
- - TRBJ1-2 TRBV6-5 CASSYTAGRGNYGYTF TGTGCCAGCAGTTACACGGCGGGAAGGGGCAACTATGGCTACACCTTC
- - TRBJ2-3 TRBV5-1 CASSLAQISTDTQYF TGCGCCAGCAGCTTGGCTCAGATTAGCACAGATACGCAGTATTTT
medium-sized - TRBJ1-2 TRBV2 CASSEVPQTDGYTF TGTGCCAGCAGTGAAGTCCCCCAGACCGATGGCTACACCTTC
once - TRBJ2-3 TRBV7-8 CASSQSGGNTDTQYF TGTGCCAGCAGCCAAAGTGGCGGAAACACAGATACGCAGTATTTT
- TRBD2 TRBJ2-7 TRBV27 CASSPSGGSSYEQYF TGTGCCAGCAGTCCGAGCGGGGGGAGCTCCTACGAGCAGTACTTC
- - TRBJ1-1 TRBV19 CASSLADTMNTEAFF TGTGCCAGTAGCCTCGCGGACACTATGAACACTGAAGCTTTCTTT
- - TRBJ1-4 TRBV7-9 CASSPLPNEKLFF TGTGCCAGCAGCCCCCTCCCTAATGAAAAACTGTTTTTT
- - TRBJ1-5 TRBV3-1/TRBV3-2 CASTSWGTRLYRPQHF TGTGCCAGCACCTCGTGGGGGACCCGCCTCTATCGGCCCCAGCATTTT
- TRBD2 TRBJ2-2 TRBV10-3 CATTGAGGITGELFF TGTGCCACCACTGGGGCGGGAGGGATTACCGGGGAGCTGTTTTTT
once - TRBJ1-5 TRBV19 CASSPWDGHSNQPQHF TGTGCCAGTAGTCCTTGGGACGGACATAGCAATCAGCCCCAGCATTTT
- TRBD1 TRBJ1-3 TRBV7-9 CASSPPDRANSGNTIYF TGTGCCAGCAGCCCACCGGACAGGGCGAACTCTGGAAACACCATATATTTT
- - TRBJ2-7 TRBV11-3 CASSLDSAYEQYF TGTGCCAGCAGCTTGGACAGTGCCTACGAGCAGTACTTC
- - TRBJ1-1 TRBV4-2 CASSLRIMAGNTEAFF TGTGCCAGCAGCCTAAGAATTATGGCAGGGAACACTGAAGCTTTCTTT
- - TRBJ1-1 TRBV29-1 CSVFFAGGPTNTEAFF TGCAGCGTTTTCTTTGCCGGAGGCCCCACGAACACTGAAGCTTTCTTT
- - TRBJ2-1 TRBV5-6 CASSLGTTYNEQFF TGTGCCAGCAGCCTAGGGACCACCTACAATGAGCAGTTCTTC
once - TRBJ2-1 TRBV6-4 CASSDSATNEQFF TGTGCCAGCAGTGACTCCGCGACCAATGAGCAGTTCTTC
- - TRBJ2-1 TRBV11-2 CASSLGLPTSYNEQFF TGTGCCAGCAGCTTAGGGCTACCTACCTCCTACAATGAGCAGTTCTTC
- - TRBJ2-1 TRBV11-2 CASSWGTFLVNGEQFF TGTGCCAGCAGCTGGGGAACGTTTCTGGTTAATGGTGAGCAGTTCTTC
- TRBD2 TRBJ2-7 TRBV6-5 CATRVSGSTYEQYF TGTGCAACGAGGGTCAGCGGGAGCACCTACGAGCAGTACTTC
- TRBD2 TRBJ2-5 TRBV28 CASSSRLAGYQETQYF TGTGCCAGCAGTTCCCGACTAGCGGGGTACCAAGAGACCCAGTACTTC
- - TRBJ1-5 TRBV7-2 CASSFPRQPQHF TGTGCCAGCAGCTTCCCTAGGCAGCCCCAGCATTTT
- TRBD1 TRBJ2-1 TRBV12-5 CASGSGQASYNEQFF TGTGCTAGTGGTTCGGGACAGGCCTCCTACAATGAGCAGTTCTTC
- - TRBJ2-5 TRBV18 CASSPPIGQGGETQYF TGTGCCAGCTCACCACCGATTGGGCAGGGGGGAGAGACCCAGTACTTC
- - TRBJ1-1 TRBV10-3 CAISESGQTSNTEAFF TGTGCCATCAGTGAGTCCGGACAGACATCGAACACTGAAGCTTTCTTT
- - TRBJ2-7 TRBV19 CASSIGSGDGFAGEQYF TGTGCCAGTAGTATAGGGTCAGGGGACGGATTCGCTGGGGAGCAGTACTTC
- - TRBJ2-3 TRBV29-1 CSVGLVSPDTQYF TGCAGCGTTGGGTTGGTGTCCCCAGATACGCAGTATTTT
- - TRBJ1-2 TRBV28 CASSGQGYTF TGTGCCAGCAGCGGACAGGGCTACACCTTC
- - TRBJ1-4 TRBV9 CASSVDGEKLFF TGTGCCAGCAGCGTAGACGGAGAAAAACTGTTTTTT
- - TRBJ2-1 TRBV9 CASGLSSSYNEQFF TGTGCCAGCGGACTCTCCAGCTCCTACAATGAGCAGTTCTTC
- TRBD2 TRBJ2-1 TRBV24-1 CATSDSNSGSWYGNEQFF TGTGCCACCAGTGATTCAAATAGCGGGAGTTGGTATGGCAATGAGCAGTTCTTC
- - TRBJ2-2 TRBV5-1 CASKIATTGELFF TGCGCCAGCAAAATAGCCACCACCGGGGAGCTGTTTTTT
once TRBD1 TRBJ1-2 TRBV25-1 CASSPQGAYGYTF TGTGCCAGCAGCCCACAGGGGGCATATGGCTACACCTTC
- TRBD1 TRBJ2-7 TRBV11-2 CASSTRTGDQHEQYF TGTGCCAGCAGCACCCGGACAGGGGACCAACACGAGCAGTACTTC
few TRBD1 TRBJ1-2 TRBV28 CASRSGTGRWVYGYTF TGTGCCAGCCGTTCCGGGACAGGGCGCTGGGTCTATGGCTACACCTTC
once - TRBJ2-5 TRBV7-3 CASSFLGGETQYF TGTGCCAGCAGCTTTTTGGGGGGAGAGACCCAGTACTTC
- - TRBJ2-7 TRBV28 CASIGQPGREEQYF TGTGCCAGCATTGGACAACCGGGGCGAGAGGAGCAGTACTTC
- - TRBJ2-3 TRBV2 CASSVSGPDTQYF TGTGCCAGCAGTGTATCAGGGCCAGATACGCAGTATTTT
- - TRBJ2-2 TRBV19 CASSTQGWTGELFF TGTGCCAGTAGTACCCAGGGATGGACCGGGGAGCTGTTTTTT
- TRBD2 TRBJ2-1 TRBV5-1 CASSPFLAGVHEQFF TGCGCCAGCAGCCCGTTTCTAGCGGGAGTACATGAGCAGTTCTTC
- - TRBJ1-1 TRBV9 CASSPRQGNTEAFF TGTGCCAGCAGCCCTCGGCAAGGGAACACTGAAGCTTTCTTT
- - TRBJ1-5 TRBV28 CASEPLHREPQHF TGTGCCAGCGAACCTCTACATCGGGAGCCCCAGCATTTT
- TRBD1 TRBJ1-2 TRBV2 CASSEALRDRSYGYTF TGTGCCAGCAGTGAAGCGCTGAGGGACAGGAGCTATGGCTACACCTTC
few - TRBJ1-2 TRBV10-3 CAAEPEPGSARF TGTGCCGCCGAACCTGAGCCGGGGTCTGCCCGCTTC
few TRBD2 TRBJ2-1 TRBV7-3 CASSSGLAGVSEQFF TGTGCCAGCAGCTCCGGACTAGCGGGAGTATCTGAGCAGTTCTTC
- TRBD1 TRBJ2-2 TRBV5-1 CASSHGQGAAGELFF TGCGCCAGCAGCCATGGACAGGGGGCAGCGGGGGAGCTGTTTTTT
- - TRBJ1-2 TRBV28 CASRPGFVILYTF TGTGCCAGCAGACCCGGCTTTGTGATTCTCTACACCTTC
- TRBD1 TRBJ2-7 TRBV4-3 CASSQSGQGLYEQYF TGCGCCAGCAGCCAATCGGGACAGGGGCTCTACGAGCAGTACTTC
- TRBD2 TRBJ2-1 TRBV7-2 CASSSPSGSSYNEQFF TGTGCCAGCAGCTCGCCTAGCGGGAGCTCCTACAATGAGCAGTTCTTC
- - TRBJ1-1 TRBV24-1 CATSEGRGPGTEAFF TGTGCCACCAGTGAGGGCAGGGGCCCGGGCACTGAAGCTTTCTTT
- - TRBJ1-3 TRBV28 CASSLGGNSGNTIYF TGTGCCAGCAGTTTGGGGGGTAACTCTGGAAACACCATATATTTT
- - TRBJ2-2 TRBV19 CASSISRNTGELFF TGTGCCAGTAGTATCTCGCGGAACACCGGGGAGCTGTTTTTT
- TRBD1 TRBJ1-1 TRBV12-5 CASGAGQGEIFF TGTGCTAGTGGGGCCGGACAGGGGGAGATCTTCTTT